This section outlines one T cell receptor beta chain sequence together with its context. Clones were sequenced by immunoSEQ multiplex PCR, and TCRdb holds only the in-frame ones, with some missing. The sample lists roughly 200,000 clones, roughly 86% seen once, with under 30% in the top ten. Grouping used clinical history reported by participants in a survey and questionnaire. V gave up 2 bases and J gave up 8 bases, with 15 bases separating them. CDR3 length equals 14 residues. Germline V lookup: CDR1 MNHEY, CDR2 SVGEGT. The record originates from a study of blood T cell repertoires in COVID-19. About the study: Sources were T cells, B-cell-depleted T cells, or PBMCs; the material itself was cDNA or gDNA.

Sequenced: PBMCs or T cells enriched from blood (not recorded which). This receptor was identified in a woman in her 40s in a cohort exposed to, infected with or recovered from COVID-19 (not recorded which). The rearrangement uses TRBV6-2 or TRBV6-3 and TRBJ1-2; D is uncertain. Here the CDR3 DNA reads TGTGCCAGCAGTTACCTCGGCAGGATGGAAGGCTACACCTTC. Translation gives CASSYLGRMEGYTF.